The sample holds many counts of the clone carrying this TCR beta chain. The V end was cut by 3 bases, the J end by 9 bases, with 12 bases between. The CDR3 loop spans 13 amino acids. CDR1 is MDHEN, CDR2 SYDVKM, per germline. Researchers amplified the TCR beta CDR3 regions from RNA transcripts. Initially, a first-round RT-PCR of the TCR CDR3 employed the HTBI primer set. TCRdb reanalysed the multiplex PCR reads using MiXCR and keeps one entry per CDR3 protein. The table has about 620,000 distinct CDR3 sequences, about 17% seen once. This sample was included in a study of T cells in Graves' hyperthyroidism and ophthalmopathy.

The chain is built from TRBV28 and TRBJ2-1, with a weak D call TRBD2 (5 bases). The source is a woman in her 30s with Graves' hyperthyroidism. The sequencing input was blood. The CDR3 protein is CASSFPHRGEQFF. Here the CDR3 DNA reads TGTGCCAGCAGTTTTCCCCATCGGGGTGAGCAGTTCTTC.